Listed below are T cell receptor beta chains from one sample, sequenced in a study of blood T cell repertoires in COVID-19. Assay used: immunoSEQ multiplex PCR; TCRdb lists only in-frame clones, some missing. The sample shows a few hundred thousand clones, around nine tenths of them seen only once. The sample taken for sequencing was PBMCs or T cells enriched from blood (not recorded which). All receptors come from a woman aged 40 to 50 who had recovered from COVID-19. CDR3s include the opening cysteine and the closing phenylalanine or tryptophan. The order of the fields is CDR3 protein, CDR3 DNA, D gene, clone size, V gene, J gene. D genes are given only for firm matches. The size of a clone is reported for some rows only, either as once, few or many, or as a class for expanded clones.

CASSPTEIYSYNEQFF	TGTGCCAGCAGCCCCACAGAAATTTACTCCTACAATGAGCAGTTCTTC	.	.	TRBV28	TRBJ2-1
CASNNRGNSPLHF	TGCGCCAGCAACAACAGGGGAAATTCACCCCTCCACTTT	TRBD1	.	TRBV10-2	TRBJ1-6
CASSKTPTGGDYGYTF	TGTGCCAGCAGCAAAACACCCACAGGGGGCGACTATGGCTACACCTTC	TRBD1	.	TRBV7-9	TRBJ1-2
CAIRGRDTEAFF	TGTGCCATCAGGGGCAGGGACACTGAAGCTTTCTTT	.	.	TRBV10-3	TRBJ1-1
CSASSGSGYEQYF	TGCAGTGCCAGTAGCGGGAGCGGCTACGAGCAGTACTTC	TRBD2	.	TRBV20-1	TRBJ2-7
CASSIRIPTTSGSRSSYEQYF	TGTGCCAGTAGTATCCGAATTCCGACGACTAGCGGGAGCCGGAGCTCCTACGAGCAGTACTTC	TRBD2	.	TRBV19	TRBJ2-7
CAWSVPRGSGTNYGYTF	TGTGCCTGGAGTGTACCCCGGGGGTCAGGTACTAACTATGGCTACACCTTC	.	.	TRBV30	TRBJ1-2
CASSRTSATKNIQYF	TGTGCCAGCAGTCGGACTAGCGCCACCAAAAACATTCAGTACTTC	TRBD2	.	TRBV6-5	TRBJ2-4
CASPYPTGTVGETQYF	TGTGCCAGCCCCTATCCGACAGGGACGGTAGGGGAGACCCAGTACTTC	.	.	TRBV21-1	TRBJ2-5
CASSLTDRANEQFF	TGTGCCAGCAGCTTAACGGACAGGGCCAATGAGCAGTTCTTC	TRBD1	.	TRBV7-6	TRBJ2-1
CASSLERLAGTFVNEQFF	TGCGCCAGCAGCTTGGAAAGGTTAGCGGGAACCTTCGTAAATGAGCAGTTCTTC	TRBD2	.	TRBV5-1	TRBJ2-1
CASSLDASTYNEQFF	TGTGCCAGCAGCTTGGACGCCAGTACCTACAATGAGCAGTTCTTC	.	.	TRBV5-4	TRBJ2-1
CAISAPLKRPIRNDEQFF	TGTGCCATCAGTGCCCCCCTCAAGCGCCCGATTCGCAACGATGAGCAGTTCTTC	.	.	TRBV10-3	TRBJ2-1
CASSLGLAGGDTQYF	TGTGCCAGCAGCCTCGGACTAGCGGGGGGAGATACGCAGTATTTT	TRBD2	.	TRBV27	TRBJ2-3
CASSQGQNKETQYF	TGCGCCAGCAGCCAAGGACAGAATAAAGAGACCCAGTACTTC	.	.	TRBV4-1	TRBJ2-5
CASSPTSGSYNEQFF	TGTGCCAGTAGTCCGACTAGCGGGAGTTACAATGAGCAGTTCTTC	TRBD2	.	TRBV19	TRBJ2-1
CASSSRRGNGYTF	TGTGCCAGCAGTTCCCGCAGAGGGAATGGCTACACCTTC	.	.	TRBV6-2/TRBV6-3	TRBJ1-2
CASSSFRLAGSTPYTGELFF	TGTGCCAGCAGTTCTTTTCGACTAGCGGGATCCACCCCATACACCGGGGAGCTGTTTTTT	TRBD2	.	TRBV27	TRBJ2-2
CASSEAKSAEGLTDTQYF	TGTGCCAGCAGTGAAGCCAAGTCGGCGGAGGGGCTCACAGATACGCAGTATTTT	.	.	TRBV2	TRBJ2-3
CAWRDKGVTNEKLFF	TGTGCCTGGAGGGATAAAGGGGTTACGAATGAAAAACTGTTTTTT	.	.	TRBV30	TRBJ1-4
CASSFSRNEQFF	TGTGCCAGCAGCTTTTCTCGCAATGAGCAGTTCTTC	.	.	TRBV7-9	TRBJ2-1
CASSIGGLAGAGELFF	TGTGCCAGTAGCATCGGGGGACTAGCGGGAGCCGGGGAGCTGTTTTTT	TRBD2	.	TRBV19	TRBJ2-2
CAIKAQGGETQYF	TGTGCCATCAAAGCTCAGGGAGGAGAGACCCAGTACTTC	.	.	TRBV10-3	TRBJ2-5
CASSLRASGRSDGAYEQYF	TGCGCCAGCAGCTTGAGAGCTAGCGGGAGGTCGGATGGGGCGTACGAGCAGTACTTC	TRBD2	.	TRBV5-1	TRBJ2-7
CASSLAIGTGTGELFF	TGCGCCAGCAGCTTGGCTATCGGGACAGGCACCGGGGAGCTGTTTTTT	TRBD1	.	TRBV5-1	TRBJ2-2
CASSQEGGLAGKNEQFF	TGCGCCAGCAGCCAAGAGGGGGGACTAGCGGGGAAGAATGAGCAGTTCTTC	TRBD2	few	TRBV4-3	TRBJ2-1
CASSLAGLLQANYGYTF	TGCGCCAGCAGCTTGGCCGGTCTGTTACAGGCAAACTATGGCTACACCTTC	.	.	TRBV5-1	TRBJ1-2
CASSLGGATQYF	TGTGCCAGCAGCTTAGGCGGTGCGACCCAGTACTTC	.	once	TRBV11-2	TRBJ2-5
CASSQGAGRFNEQYF	TGTGCCAGCAGCCAAGGAGCGGGACGGTTTAACGAGCAGTACTTC	TRBD2	.	TRBV3-1/TRBV3-2	TRBJ2-7
CSVAPRLSYEQYF	TGCAGCGTTGCCCCTCGACTTTCCTACGAGCAGTACTTC	.	.	TRBV29-1	TRBJ2-7
CASSYARRMRLTEAFF	TGTGCCAGCAGTTACGCGAGGCGCATGCGGCTCACTGAAGCTTTCTTT	.	.	TRBV6-2/TRBV6-3	TRBJ1-1
CASSSREAEAFF	TGTGCCAGTAGTTCGCGGGAAGCTGAAGCTTTCTTT	.	.	TRBV19	TRBJ1-1
CASSPWTGGKDEQYF	TGTGCCAGCAGCCCTTGGACAGGGGGCAAGGACGAGCAGTACTTC	TRBD1	.	TRBV7-9	TRBJ2-7
CASSQEKGGVGTQYF	TGCGCCAGCAGCCAAGAGAAAGGGGGCGTCGGGACCCAGTACTTC	TRBD1	few	TRBV4-3	TRBJ2-5
CASSFQGGTDTQYF	TGTGCCAGCAGCTTTCAGGGGGGCACAGATACGCAGTATTTT	TRBD1	.	TRBV7-9	TRBJ2-3